The entry below describes one TCR beta chain. This sample stems from a study of blood T cell repertoires in COVID-19. Across the whole study: Sources were T cells, B-cell-depleted T cells, or PBMCs; the material itself was cDNA or gDNA.

The CDR3 sequence is 13 residues long. Trimming removed 6 bases from V and 2 bases from J, with 11 bases in between. Germline CDR1 is SNHLY and CDR2 is FYNNEI. Method: immunoSEQ multiplex PCR; TCRdb's copy keeps in-frame clones and lacks some. Of under 250,000 clones in the sample, about nine tenths were seen once. Source material: peripheral blood. The V and J genes are TRBV2 and TRBJ2-7, with D possibly matching TRBD2 (6 bases). The clonotype originates from a woman between 40 and 55 years old with acute or convalescent COVID-19. CDR3 residues: CASRVAATYEQYV. CDR3 bases: TGTGCCAGCAGGGTAGCGGCAACCTACGAGCAGTACGTC.